This T cell receptor beta chain stems from a study of T cells in Graves' hyperthyroidism and ophthalmopathy. RNA transcripts were the template for amplifying TCR beta CDR3 regions. The HTBI set primed first-round TCR CDR3 RT-PCR. TCRdb reprocessed the multiplex PCR reads with MiXCR, giving one entry per CDR3 protein. The data contain 490,000 or so distinct CDR3 sequences, 40% to 55% of them singletons. The CDR3 runs 13 residues. The V end lost 11 bases, the J end lost 0 bases, and 11 bases lay between the germline ends. Germline-derived CDR1 and CDR2 are MNHNS and SASEGT. This clonotype originated in an adult woman with Graves' disease, either hyperthyroidism or ophthalmopathy (not recorded which). V gene TRBV6-1 combines with J gene TRBJ1-5, with no clear D. The sample consisted of peripheral blood or thyroid tissue (not recorded which). CDR3 bases: TGTGCCTCAGAGTTCTATAGCAATCAGCCCCAGCATTTT. It yields the protein CASEFYSNQPQHF.